This T cell receptor beta chain was obtained from a study of beta chain features in type 1 diabetes. Study as a whole: Examined across all samples were almost 110 million sorted cells.

This clone has just a few counts. Its antigen is as yet unknown. Every bit of the isolated RNA underwent reverse transcription, so sequencing read expressed TCRB transcripts. Only in-frame clones appear in the TCRdb table, and some are missing; sequencing was by immunoSEQ multiplex PCR. The sample yields more than 300,000 clones, roughly 8% seen once. Study conclusions and caveats: For patients and controls alike, PCR might favor shorter templates to the same degree. Here, the possible influence of HLA type (on TCRB rearrangement) remained unresolved.

A CD45RO/CCR7/CD25/CD127/CD95/CD27 panel sorted naive, central memory, regulatory and stem cell-like memory CD4+ cells. The germline gives CDR1 SGHRS, CDR2 YFSETQ. The CDR3 is 15 amino acids. V lost 4 bases and J lost 3, with 15 bases in between. This sequence joins TRBV5-1 and TRBJ2-3; D is perhaps TRBD2 (5 bases). Sequencing input: central memory CD4+ T cells from blood. The sequence derives from a young woman in good health. The CDR3 DNA follows: TGCGCCAGCAGCGCGGTACTAGGGATGACAGATACGCAGTATTTT. Translating gives CASSAVLGMTDTQYF. Variable domain in full (rest from reference TRBV5-1 and TRBJ2-3): KAGVTQTPRYLIKTRGQQVTLSCSPISGHRSVSWYQQTPGQGLQFLFEYFSETQRNKGNFPGRFSGRQFSNSRSEMNVSTLELGDSALYLCASSAVLGMTDTQYFGPGTRLTVL.